What follows are 24 T cell receptor beta chains derived from one specimen sequenced in a study of blood T cell repertoires in COVID-19. Assay: immunoSEQ multiplex PCR; the TCRdb copy retains only in-frame clones and omits some. The sample lists about 86,000 clones; 65% to 85% were seen once. The sample comprised peripheral blood. These receptors came from an elderly woman with active or convalescent COVID-19.

This chain connects TRBV2 to TRBJ1-2, with 10 bases identical to TRBD1. CDR3 length: 17 amino acids. The V segment lost 6 bases and the J segment 4 bases; nucleotides outside the gene matches: 14. Germline V lookup: CDR1 SNHLY, CDR2 FYNNEI. CDR3 residues: CASRAGTGVFVGYGYTF. The CDR3 bases are TGTGCCAGCAGGGCCGGGACAGGGGTCTTCGTTGGCTATGGCTACACCTTC.

V gene TRBV30 combines with J gene TRBJ2-7, with 8 positions matching TRBD1. Germline CDR1 reads GTSNPN; CDR2 reads SVGIG (reference sequence). The CDR3 is made up of 14 amino acids. V was clipped by 3 bases and J by 2 bases; unmatched bases: 6. CDR3 nucleotides: TGTGCCTGGAGACTAAAACAGGGGGCCTACGAGCAGTACTTC. Amino acid sequence: CAWRLKQGAYEQYF.

The V call is TRBV19, the J call TRBJ1-2; 9 bases line up with TRBD1. Germline CDR1 reads LNHDA; CDR2 reads SQIVND (reference sequence). The CDR3 contains 13 residues. J gave up 7 bases and V 6 bases, and 6 bases lay outside the gene matches. CDR3 protein: CASRNRGPPGYTF. The CDR3 coding sequence is TGTGCCAGTAGAAACAGGGGGCCTCCTGGCTACACCTTC.

The rearrangement links TRBV24-1 to TRBJ2-1, with 10 positions matching TRBD2. With V trimmed by 6 bases and J by 4 bases, 8 bases remained unmatched. The CDR3 extends over 16 amino acids. Per germline, CDR1 KGHDR and CDR2 SFDVKD. CDR3 in amino acids: CATSPATSGNYNEQFF. DNA for the CDR3: TGTGCCACCAGTCCAGCTACTAGCGGGAATTACAATGAGCAGTTCTTC.

The chain employs TRBV19 and TRBJ2-7, with no clear D. V dropped 3 bases and J dropped 2 bases, with 11 bases sitting between them. There are 14 residues in the CDR3. Per the germline V gene, CDR1 is LNHDA and CDR2 is SQIVND (reference sequence). As DNA, the CDR3 is TGTGCCAGTAGTATCATGGCAGGCACCTACGAGCAGTACTTC. Its translation is CASSIMAGTYEQYF.

This clone was recorded once. The genes are TRBV5-1 and TRBJ1-1, with 8 bases fitting TRBD1. The CDR3 loop spans 14 amino acids. Germline values: CDR1 SGHRS, CDR2 YFSETQ. The J segment lost 5 bases and the V segment lost 3 bases, leaving 6 bases of the junction unmatched. Written as DNA, the CDR3 is TGCGCCAGCAGCTCGGACAGGGTATGGACTGAAGCTTTCTTT. Protein product: CASSSDRVWTEAFF.

V usage is TRBV6-2 or TRBV6-3 and J usage is TRBJ2-2, with TRBD2 matching 13 bases. The CDR3 consists of 18 residues. Germline V lookup: CDR1 MNHEY, CDR2 SVGEGT. The V gene end was trimmed by 4 bases and the J gene end by 1 base; junction bases not matched to a gene: 6. CDR3: CASSFRLAGGQNTGELFF. CDR3 nucleotide sequence: TGTGCCAGCAGTTTTAGACTAGCGGGGGGCCAGAACACCGGGGAGCTGTTTTTT.

This chain joins TRBV11-2 and TRBJ1-1; 7 nucleotides match TRBD1. CDR1 SGHAT and CDR2 FQNNGV come from the germline V gene. J was trimmed by 3 bases and V by 5 bases; bases with no gene match: 9. This CDR3 has 15 amino acids. In DNA, the CDR3 is TGTGCCAGCAGCCAACTACAGGGGTCGTACACTGAAGCTTTCTTT. It is translated as CASSQLQGSYTEAFF.

The chain links TRBV25-1 to TRBJ2-1, with TRBD2 matching 9 bases. Germline loops: CDR1 MGHDK, CDR2 SYGVNS. The V segment lost 7 bases and the J segment 4 bases; nucleotides outside the gene matches: 11. The CDR3 is 16 amino acids. The CDR3 DNA is TGTGCCAGCACCGAAGGGCGGCTAGCGGGATACAATGAGCAGTTCTTC. Translating gives CASTEGRLAGYNEQFF.

Points on this clone: One junction end disagrees with the germline gene, perhaps due to a read error. J is TRBJ1-6 and V is TRBV6-1; 8 bases map to TRBD1. This CDR3 is built from 15 residues. Germline loops: CDR1 MNHNS, CDR2 SASEGT. The CDR3 loop reads CASREEQGVTSPLHF. In DNA form, the CDR3 reads TGTGCCAGCAGGGAAGAACAGGGGGTCACTTCACCCCTCCACTTT.

The gene calls are TRBV7-9 and TRBJ2-7; tentatively, D is TRBD2 (6 bases). CDR3 length equals 14 residues. The V and J ends lost 1 base and 4 bases respectively, with 11 bases between them. The V gene's germline CDR1 is SEHNR and CDR2 FQNEAQ (reference sequence). The chain's CDR3 is CASSLVGGSYEQYF. CDR3 nucleotide sequence: TGTGCCAGCAGCTTAGTAGGAGGGTCTTACGAGCAGTACTTC.

This clone appeared once. The V and J genes are TRBV5-1 and TRBJ2-4, with D uncertain. Trimming left V 0 bases short and J 7 bases short, with 8 bases between. This CDR3 comprises 13 residues. Germline CDR1 reads SGHRS; CDR2 reads YFSETQ. Here the CDR3 DNA reads TGCGCCAGCAGCTTGGCCGGTGAGAACATTCAGTACTTC. Translation: CASSLAGENIQYF.

The chain is built from TRBV11-3 and TRBJ2-7; 8 positions agree with TRBD1. Germline CDR1 is SGHNT and CDR2 is YENEEA. The CDR3 is made up of 13 amino acids. V lost 4 bases, J lost 4 bases, and 3 bases stayed unmatched. The CDR3 reads CASSSGTGYEQYF. The CDR3 DNA follows: TGTGCCAGCAGCTCGGGGACAGGATACGAGCAGTACTTC.

The gene calls are TRBV9 and TRBJ1-1; 12 bases agree with TRBD1. Trimming cost V 3 bases and J 10 bases; bases outside gene matches: 7. The CDR3 contains 14 residues. Germline values: CDR1 SGDLS, CDR2 YYNGEE. DNA of the CDR3: TGTGCCAGCAGCGCGGGACAGGGGGCGATCCGAGCTTTCTTT. Translated, it gives CASSAGQGAIRAFF.

The rearrangement uses TRBV5-4 and TRBJ1-2; D not certain. The germline V and J ends were trimmed by 4 bases and 5 bases, with 9 bases remaining between them. The length of the CDR3 is 12 residues. CDR1 is SGHNT and CDR2 is YYREEE in the germline V gene (reference sequence). The CDR3: CASSLAPYGYTF. The DNA of the CDR3 is TGTGCCAGCAGCCTGGCCCCATATGGCTACACCTTC.

The rearrangement joins TRBV19 to TRBJ2-4, with 9 bases fitting TRBD1. The CDR3 loop spans 17 amino acids. Germline assignment: CDR1 LNHDA and CDR2 SQIVND (reference sequence). J gave up 7 bases and V 6 bases, and 16 bases lay outside the gene matches. The CDR3 DNA sequence: TGTGCCAGTAGCCCTACATACCCGGGACAGGGATCCAACATTCAGTACTTC. Translation: CASSPTYPGQGSNIQYF. Full variable domain (rest looked up from reference TRBV19 and TRBJ2-4): DGGITQSPKYLFRKEGQNVTLSCEQNLNHDAMYWYRQDPGQGLRLIYYSQIVNDFQKGDIAEGYSVSREKKESFPLTVTSAQKNPTAFYLCASSPTYPGQGSNIQYFGAGTRLSVL.

The chain couples TRBV7-2 to TRBJ2-5; TRBD2 is a possible D gene (5 bases). Trimming left V 5 bases short and J 5 bases short, with 12 bases between. Germline CDR1 and CDR2: SGHTA and FQGNSA. This CDR3 spans 13 amino acids. The chain's CDR3 is CASSPPPGETQYF. In nucleotides, the CDR3 is TGTGCCAGCAGCCCCCCTCCGGGGGAGACCCAGTACTTC.

The gene calls are TRBV7-2 and TRBJ2-3; 11 nucleotides agree with TRBD2. The germline gives CDR1 SGHTA, CDR2 FQGNSA. Trimming removed 0 bases from V and 5 bases from J; junction bases left unmatched: 4. The CDR3 spans 16 residues. The CDR3 spells CASSLAASGGQDTQYF. For the CDR3, the DNA is TGTGCCAGCAGCTTAGCCGCTAGCGGGGGGCAAGATACGCAGTATTTT.

This clone was picked up one time. The V and J genes are TRBV6-4 and TRBJ1-6; 7 bases are a match to TRBD1. Germline CDR1 and CDR2: MRHNA and SNTAGT. This CDR3 has 19 amino acids. V was pared by 7 bases and J by 6 bases, with 21 bases of the junction left unmatched. The CDR3 protein is CASISHRGNNVPTNSPLHF. DNA of the CDR3: TGTGCCAGCATAAGTCACAGGGGTAACAACGTGCCAACTAATTCACCCCTCCACTTT.

The rearrangement links TRBV20-1 to TRBJ2-3; D not certain. Germline CDR1 reads DFQATT; CDR2 reads SNEGSKA (reference sequence). The CDR3 covers 10 residues. V was trimmed by 5 bases and J by 3 bases, leaving 3 bases between them. CDR3 protein: CSASTDTQYF. The CDR3 region has the DNA TGCAGTGCTTCGACAGATACGCAGTATTTT.

J is TRBJ1-1 and V is TRBV18; D may be TRBD1 (6 bases). CDR1 and CDR2 (germline): KGHSH, LQKENI. The CDR3 runs 13 residues. Trimming removed 4 bases at V and 3 bases at J, with 9 bases between. The CDR3 sequence is CASSQGDYTEAFF. The CDR3 DNA reads as TGTGCCAGCTCACAGGGGGATTACACTGAAGCTTTCTTT.

The chain is built from TRBV28 and TRBJ2-7; unclear D gene. This CDR3 has 15 amino acids. V gave up 6 bases and J gave up 0 bases, with 15 bases separating them. Germline CDR1 reads MDHEN; CDR2 reads SYDVKM. This CDR3 is CASRPMGPSSYEQYF. The CDR3 DNA is TGTGCCAGCAGGCCCATGGGCCCCAGCTCCTACGAGCAGTACTTC.

In its sample, this clone was seen once. The chain is built from TRBV2 and TRBJ1-1, with D tentatively TRBD1 (6 bases). CDR1 SNHLY and CDR2 FYNNEI come from the germline V gene. This CDR3 has 12 amino acids. The V gene lost 8 bases and the J gene lost 1 base, with 8 bases spanning the gap. This CDR3 is CASEQGNTEAFF. The CDR3 DNA follows: TGTGCCAGCGAACAGGGGAACACTGAAGCTTTCTTT. Supplemented by reference TRBV2 and TRBJ1-1, the full variable domain reads EPEVTQTPSHQVTQMGQEVILRCVPISNHLYFYWYRQILGQKVEFLVSFYNNEISEKSEIFDDQFSVERPDGSNFTLKIRSTKLEDSAMYFCASEQGNTEAFFGQGTRLTVV.

J is TRBJ1-5 and V is TRBV28; D not resolved. This CDR3 is built from 14 residues. Germline values: CDR1 MDHEN, CDR2 SYDVKM. With 6 bases removed from V and 0 bases from J, the gap between germline ends came to 9 bases. The CDR3 reads CASSKQISNQPQHF. The CDR3 DNA is TGTGCCAGCAGCAAACAAATTAGCAATCAGCCCCAGCATTTT. Complete variable domain (other parts from reference TRBV28 and TRBJ1-5): DVKVTQSSRYLVKRTGEKVFLECVQDMDHENMFWYRQDPGLGLRLIYFSYDVKMKEKGDIPEGYSVSREKKERFSLILESASTNQTSMYLCASSKQISNQPQHFGDGTRLSIL.